This TCR beta chain is drawn from a study of cytomegalovirus exposure and HLA in healthy donors. Use of 60 Vbeta and 13 Jbeta primers characterized the PCR. Using immunoSEQ multiplex PCR, the repertoire was profiled, and TCRdb retains in-frame clones only, with some absent. The sample contains over 150,000 clones, around 75% of which appear only once. Germline CDR1 is MDHEN and CDR2 is SYDVKM. V gave up 1 base and J gave up 0 bases, with 9 bases separating them. The CDR3 totals 15 residues. The sequenced material came from PBMCs. This receptor was identified in a male donor in good health and CMV-seronegative. This rearrangement joins TRBV28 to TRBJ1-2; D unresolved. In DNA form, the CDR3 reads TGTGCCAGCAGTTTATTGGTGGTAGCTAACTATGGCTACACCTTC. Translation gives CASSLLVVANYGYTF.